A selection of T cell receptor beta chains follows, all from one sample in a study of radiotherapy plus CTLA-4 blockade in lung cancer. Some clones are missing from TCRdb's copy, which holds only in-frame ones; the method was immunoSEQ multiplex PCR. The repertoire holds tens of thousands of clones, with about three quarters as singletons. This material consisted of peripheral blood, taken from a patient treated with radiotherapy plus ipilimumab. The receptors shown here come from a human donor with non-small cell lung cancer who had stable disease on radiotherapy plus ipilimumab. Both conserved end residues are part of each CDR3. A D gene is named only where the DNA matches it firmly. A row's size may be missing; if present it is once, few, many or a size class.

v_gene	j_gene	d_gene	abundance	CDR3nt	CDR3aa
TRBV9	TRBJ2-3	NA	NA	TGTGCCAGCAGCGTAATGGGACTTGTCACAGATACGCAGTATTTT	CASSVMGLVTDTQYF
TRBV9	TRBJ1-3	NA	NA	TGTGCCAGCAGCGTAGAACAGGCCGGGAACACCATATATTTT	CASSVEQAGNTIYF
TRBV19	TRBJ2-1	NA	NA	TGTGCCAGTAGTATCAGCGGATACTACAATGAGCAGTTCTTC	CASSISGYYNEQFF
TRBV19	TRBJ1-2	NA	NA	TGTGCCAGTAGTTCAAATCGAAAGACCTATGGCTACACCTTC	CASSSNRKTYGYTF
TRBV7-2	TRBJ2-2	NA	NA	TGTGCCAGCAGCCCCCCCGCACCGCGCCGGGAGCTGTTTTTT	CASSPPAPRRELFF
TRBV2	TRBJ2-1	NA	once	TGTGCCAGCAGTGGGTACCATGAGCAGTTCTTC	CASSGYHEQFF
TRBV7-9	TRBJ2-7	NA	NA	TGTGCCAGCAGCCCGGGACTGGCATCCTACGAGCAGTACTTC	CASSPGLASYEQYF
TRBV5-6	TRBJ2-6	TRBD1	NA	TGTGCCAGCAGCTTACAGGGGCCCTCTGGGGCCAACGTCCTGACTTTC	CASSLQGPSGANVLTF
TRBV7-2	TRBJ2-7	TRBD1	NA	TGTGCCAGCAGGCGGGGCGCCGGGACAGGGGGCCTCTACGAGCAGTACTTC	CASRRGAGTGGLYEQYF
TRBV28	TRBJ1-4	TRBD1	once	TGTGCCAGCAGTTTAAGGGGGCAATCCTCGCTCACTAATGAAAAACTGTTTTTT	CASSLRGQSSLTNEKLFF
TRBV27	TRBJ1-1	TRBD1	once	TGTGCCAGCAGTCCGTACGGGACAGTGAACACTGAAGCTTTCTTT	CASSPYGTVNTEAFF
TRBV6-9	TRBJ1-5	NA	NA	TGTGCCCCCCTCTATCTTGTCCGGGGTGGGGGGGTTCAGCCCCAGCATTTT	CAPLYLVRGGGVQPQHF
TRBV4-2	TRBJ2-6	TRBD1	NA	TGTGCCAGCAGCCGAGGACAGGGGGCAAGTGGGGCCAACGTCCTGACTTTC	CASSRGQGASGANVLTF
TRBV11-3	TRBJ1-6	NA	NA	TGTGCCAGCAGCTTAGGCACAGGGCCCAATTCACCCCTCCACTTT	CASSLGTGPNSPLHF